This T cell receptor beta chain was recovered during a study of blood T cell repertoires in COVID-19. V lost 11 bases and J 0 bases, leaving 13 bases between the germline ends. Germline loops: CDR1 LNHDA, CDR2 SQIVND (reference sequence). CDR3 size: 13 residues. Generated by immunoSEQ multiplex PCR, the TCRdb table keeps only in-frame clones and is missing some. The sample shows about 210,000 clones, around 83% of them seen only once. The clonotype was recovered from a woman of 80 years or more with acute or convalescent COVID-19. Material for sequencing was peripheral blood. This chain links TRBV19 with TRBJ1-1; possibly TRBD1 for D (6 bases). The CDR3 DNA is TGTGCCTCCTCCACAGGGATGAACACTGAAGCTTTCTTT. Its protein product is CASSTGMNTEAFF.